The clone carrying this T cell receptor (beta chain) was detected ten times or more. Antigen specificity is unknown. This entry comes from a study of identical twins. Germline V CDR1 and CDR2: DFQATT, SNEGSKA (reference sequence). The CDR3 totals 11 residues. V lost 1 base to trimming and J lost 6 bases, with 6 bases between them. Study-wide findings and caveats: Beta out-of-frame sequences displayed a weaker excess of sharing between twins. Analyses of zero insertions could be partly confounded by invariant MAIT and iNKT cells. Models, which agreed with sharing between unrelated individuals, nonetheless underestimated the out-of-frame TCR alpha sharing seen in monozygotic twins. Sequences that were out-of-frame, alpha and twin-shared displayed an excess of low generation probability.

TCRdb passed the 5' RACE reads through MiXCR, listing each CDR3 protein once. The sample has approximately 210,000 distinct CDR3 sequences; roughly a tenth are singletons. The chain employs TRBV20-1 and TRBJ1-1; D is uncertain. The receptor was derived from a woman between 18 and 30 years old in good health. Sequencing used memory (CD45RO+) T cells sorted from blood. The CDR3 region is CSARVGAEAFF. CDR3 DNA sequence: TGCAGTGCTAGAGTGGGAGCTGAAGCTTTCTTT.